Below, 15 T cell receptor beta chains from the same sample are listed, as sequenced in a study of technical replicates of blood from a handful of donors. This table comes from immunoSEQ multiplex PCR, and its TCRdb copy is limited to in-frame clones, with some not included. This sample yields roughly 14,000 clones, of which over 75% are seen a single time; roughly an eighth belongs to the top ten. Sequenced sample: PBMCs. The origin of the receptors is a human donor in good health.

The gene calls are TRBV4-2 and TRBJ2-5; 7 nucleotides match TRBD1. V gave up 1 base and J gave up 1 base; unmatched junction bases: 0. Germline assignment: CDR1 LGHNA and CDR2 YNFKEQ. This CDR3 spans 14 amino acids. CDR3 sequence (DNA): TGTGCCAGCAGCCAAGGGGACAGCCAAGAGACCCAGTACTTC. This gives the protein CASSQGDSQETQYF.

The gene calls are TRBV5-1 and TRBJ2-5, with D tentatively TRBD2 (6 bases). The CDR3 is made up of 14 amino acids. V dropped 3 bases and J dropped 2 bases, with 11 bases sitting between them. The germline CDR1 and CDR2 sequences are SGHRS and YFSETQ. Here the CDR3 DNA reads TGCGCCAGCAGCTCGGGACTGAATCAAGAGACCCAGTACTTC. Translation: CASSSGLNQETQYF.

This clone was seen just once. V and J are TRBV4-2 and TRBJ2-6; weak D call: TRBD2 (6 bases). CDR1 and CDR2 from the germline V gene are LGHNA and YNFKEQ. V lost 1 base and J 1 base, leaving 11 bases between the germline ends. The CDR3 has 17 residues. The CDR3 region has the DNA TGTGCCAGCAGCCAAGGTTCGGGAGAGTCTGGGGCCAACGTCCTGACTTTC. It yields the protein CASSQGSGESGANVLTF.

The genes are TRBV5-1 and TRBJ2-7; the D gene is possibly TRBD1 (5 bases). The CDR3 contains 14 residues. Germline V CDR1 and CDR2: SGHRS, YFSETQ. The V gene lost 4 bases and the J gene lost 2 bases, with 13 bases spanning the gap. This CDR3 is CASSREGQAYEQYF. The CDR3 DNA reads as TGCGCCAGCAGCCGAGAAGGACAAGCCTACGAGCAGTACTTC.

This clone was counted once. The chain carries TRBV2 and TRBJ2-3; 10 bases align to TRBD1. This CDR3 is 15 amino acids long. Germline CDR1 reads SNHLY; CDR2 reads FYNNEI. The junction had 5 bases not matched to a gene; V was cut back by 4 bases and J by 4 bases. The CDR3 coding sequence is TGTGCCAGCAGTGGGACAGGGGGGAGCGCAGATACGCAGTATTTT. Translation gives CASSGTGGSADTQYF. Using reference TRBV2 and TRBJ2-3 for the parts outside the CDR3, the full variable domain is EPEVTQTPSHQVTQMGQEVILRCVPISNHLYFYWYRQILGQKVEFLVSFYNNEISEKSEIFDDQFSVERPDGSNFTLKIRSTKLEDSAMYFCASSGTGGSADTQYFGPGTRLTVL.

The chain has TRBV5-1 and TRBJ2-5, with D possibly TRBD2 on 6 matching bases. Trimming shortened V by 3 bases and J by 5 bases, and 17 bases separated the two germline ends. Germline V gives CDR1 SGHRS, CDR2 YFSETQ. The CDR3 is 15 residues long. This chain's CDR3 is CASSWRAGFGETQYF. In DNA form, the CDR3 reads TGCGCCAGCAGCTGGAGGGCAGGGTTTGGGGAGACCCAGTACTTC.

The chain has TRBV28 and TRBJ2-3; the match to TRBD2 covers 9 bases. The CDR3 consists of 16 residues. The ends lost 7 bases at V and 4 bases at J; junction bases unmatched: 12. Germline V gives CDR1 MDHEN, CDR2 SYDVKM. The CDR3 DNA reads TGTGCCAGCATTGGGGAGCGGGAGGAGAGGCCAGATACGCAGTATTTT. Amino acid sequence: CASIGEREERPDTQYF.

The chain recombines TRBV5-1 with TRBJ1-4; the match to TRBD1 covers 10 bases. The junction had 6 bases not matched to a gene; V was cut back by 2 bases and J by 8 bases. Germline CDR1 is SGHRS and CDR2 is YFSETQ. This CDR3 is built from 15 residues. CDR3 sequence reads: CASSFGTGVGEKLFF. DNA for the CDR3: TGCGCCAGCAGCTTCGGGACAGGGGTAGGAGAAAAACTGTTTTTT.

The chain uses TRBV29-1 and TRBJ2-3; 8 positions match TRBD2. V lost 4 bases and J lost 10; bases outside the gene matches: 4. Germline CDR1 SQVTM, CDR2 ANQGSEA. This CDR3 is 11 amino acids long. The DNA of the CDR3 is TGCAGCGTTGTAGCGGGATCAGCGCAGTATTTT. This sequence encodes CSVVAGSAQYF.

The chain uses TRBV9 and TRBJ1-1; 10 bases match TRBD1. The germline V gene encodes CDR1 SGDLS and CDR2 YYNGEE. The CDR3 runs 15 residues. V gave up 4 bases and J gave up 3 bases; unmatched junction bases: 6. The CDR3 reads CASSSSGTGDTEAFF. For the CDR3, the DNA is TGTGCCAGCAGCTCCTCCGGGACAGGGGACACTGAAGCTTTCTTT.

J is TRBJ2-3 and V is TRBV19; no clear D. This CDR3 is built from 14 residues. V was clipped by 7 bases and J by 2 bases, with 13 bases between them. Per the germline V gene, CDR1 is LNHDA and CDR2 is SQIVND (reference sequence). Here the CDR3 reads CASKSMGYTDTQYF. The CDR3 DNA sequence: TGTGCCAGTAAGAGCATGGGCTACACAGATACGCAGTATTTT. The full variable domain, its missing parts supplied by reference TRBV19 and TRBJ2-3, is DGGITQSPKYLFRKEGQNVTLSCEQNLNHDAMYWYRQDPGQGLRLIYYSQIVNDFQKGDIAEGYSVSREKKESFPLTVTSAQKNPTAFYLCASKSMGYTDTQYFGPGTRLTVL.

The chain has TRBV5-1 and TRBJ1-2, with D unclear. Trimming pared 2 bases from V and 4 bases from J, leaving 9 bases between. This CDR3 contains 13 residues. The germline V gene encodes CDR1 SGHRS and CDR2 YFSETQ. Here the CDR3 DNA reads TGCGCCAGCAGCTTCTGGGCTGGCTATGGCTACACCTTC. It is translated as CASSFWAGYGYTF.

The chain carries TRBV30 and TRBJ2-5; D unresolved. Germline V CDR1 and CDR2: GTSNPN, SVGIG (reference sequence). The V and J ends lost 3 bases and 1 base respectively, with 9 bases between them. This CDR3 comprises 13 residues. CDR3 protein: CAWRIQAQETQYF. Here the CDR3 DNA reads TGTGCCTGGAGGATCCAAGCCCAAGAGACCCAGTACTTC.

Only one count was recorded for this clone. This chain joins TRBV5-1 and TRBJ2-1, with 7 bases lining up with TRBD1. The germline CDR1 and CDR2 sequences are SGHRS and YFSETQ. The V gene end was trimmed by 6 bases and the J gene end by 6 bases; junction bases not matched to a gene: 6. The CDR3 totals 13 residues. The CDR3 DNA is TGCGCCAGCACCCGGGACAGCCTCAATGAGCAGTTCTTC. It translates to CASTRDSLNEQFF.

The chain combines TRBV12-2 with TRBJ2-1; TRBD2, the table's D call, was not compared with the DNA. TRBV12-2 is noted as a pseudogene. This CDR3 contains 19 residues. The CDR3 spells CASRLAPGGGAHLDNEQFF. CDR3 sequence (DNA): TGTGCAAGTCGCTTAGCGCCAGGTGGGGGGGCCCACCTAGACAATGAGCAGTTCTTC.